The entry below describes one TCR beta chain. The clone's antigen remains unknown. Base qualities are not at hand, and no much larger clone is one base apart. These data come from a study of T cells in Graves' hyperthyroidism and ophthalmopathy (dated by TCRdb to between 2018 and 2020). In the study overall: To identify distinguishing TCR V-J signatures, a discovery cohort of some 100 patients was used, comprising 43 with Graves' ophthalmopathy and around 57 with stable Graves' hyperthyroidism. Following sampling, methimazole starting at 30 mg daily was given to hyperthyroidism patients, and high-dose intravenous methylprednisolone was given to ophthalmopathy patients. The approximately 98 discovery patients were randomly divided into training and test sets at a 7:3 ratio. Prospective prediction of ophthalmopathy was tested in an independent validation cohort consisting of fewer than 20 hyperthyroidism patients and 15 to 17 patients who later progressed to ophthalmopathy. Thyroid tissue and blood T-cell repertoires from six Graves' hyperthyroidism patients were also compared in the study. The paper reports TCR Vbeta CDR3 sequencing of approximately 140 peripheral blood samples: over 40 ophthalmopathy, 70 to 85 hyperthyroidism and around 17 progressor patients. Results and caveats for the whole study, not just this receptor: A 13 V-J signature model separated ophthalmopathy from stable hyperthyroidism, with approximately 86% sensitivity and approximately 81% specificity in cross-validation and 80%/75% in testing. No statistical method was used to fix the sample size in advance, and group allocation was not hidden from the investigators. In validation, the model predicted progression to ophthalmopathy with roughly 70% sensitivity and approximately 78% specificity, a median of approximately 6.7 months before onset. Most expanded thyroid clonotypes (frequency above 0.001) were also detected in blood, suggesting blood repertoires may reflect thyroid immune responses.

Stable Graves' hyperthyroidism was defined as the absence of progression to ophthalmopathy over 18 months of follow-up. Hyperthyroidism patients were newly diagnosed, had a disease duration of under 2 months, and were aged 18 to 65 years. Any patient with an uncontrolled infection, another autoimmune disease, pregnancy or lactation was excluded. Diagnoses were established on the basis of clinical symptoms, serum thyroxine and TRAb, thyroid ultrasound, and orbital computed tomography. Trizol reagent was used to extract total RNA, and RNA quality was then checked on an Agilent 2100 Bioanalyzer. TCR beta CDR3 regions were amplified from RNA transcripts. A first-round RT-PCR of the TCR CDR3 used the HTBI primer set with the Qiagen OneStep RT-PCR kit. A second multiplex PCR round built the libraries, followed by size selection and purification. Paired-end sequencing of the libraries was performed with 100 bp reads on an Illumina HiSeq2000. In the paper's pipeline: SOAPnuke was used to process the raw data, throwing out any read that contained adapters or uncalled bases, had a mean Phred below 15, or lacked an exact constant-primer or identifier match. COPE v1.2.5 was used to merge high-quality paired reads, and clonotypes were defined as unique nucleotide sequences. MiTCR v1.1 was used to align the clonotypes against IMGT TRBV, TRBD and TRBJ reference segments. Only V-J combinations with frequency above 0.0001, covering 99% to 99.2% of repertoires, were analysed. The TCS score was defined as the ratio of F50 (clonal expansion) to E x V (chaos), calculated using BLOSUM62-based TCRdist between CDR3 peptides within each V-J. Welch's t-statistics and random forest reduced fewer than 550 V-J features to about 12, which were used in a naive Bayes classifier (R e1071). TCRdb reworked the public reads: Q25 trimming with fastp, MiXCR clone assembly, productive beta chains retained. Each CDR3 protein gets just one entry, which takes the most common genes and DNA from the rows behind it. These V and J calls are TCRdb output, not the study's own analysis. This sample lists roughly 580,000 distinct CDR3 sequences; approximately 44% were detected once. 6.5% to 9% of the sample is in the top ten clones.

Reading from cysteine to phenylalanine, the CDR3 counts 15 amino acids. Only the CDR3 portion is preserved as DNA: 45 bases, with reading frame beginning at the first base. Per the germline V gene, SNHLY is the CDR1 and FYNNEI is the CDR2. Here V drops 5 bases and J drops 1 base, and the junction holds 6 bases not matched to any gene. This sequence uses TRBV2 and TRBJ1-2, with 8 bases aligning to TRBD1. The sequence came from a woman under 30 with Graves' hyperthyroidism. Donor details come from another sample of the same person, matched by shared clones. The sample comprised peripheral blood or thyroid tissue (not recorded which). The DNA reads as follows: TGTGCCAGCAGTTCCCAGGGGGCGCTTAACTATGGCTACACCTTC. Translated, this gives CASSSQGALNYGYTF.